This TCR beta chain is from a study of CD8+ T cells in alopecia areata. Across the study: A regimen of oral tofacitinib, 5 to 10 mg twice daily, was given to treated patients. The study, taken as a whole, reports: Affected scalp, especially in alopecia totalis/universalis, had a higher clonality than normal scalp did.

A word on this clone: What it binds is unknown.

Those with alopecia areata gave lesional scalp punch biopsies and peripheral blood. Sorting separated CD4+ and CD8+ T cells out of PBMCs. Extraction and reverse transcription of RNA yielded cDNA as the sequencing template. Data came from immunoSEQ multiplex PCR; TCRdb stores just in-frame clones and leaves some out. This table holds about 200,000 clones, 57% found once. This CDR3 is 13 amino acids long. Trimming cost V 5 bases and J 2 bases, with 9 bases left between them. Per the germline V gene, CDR1 is LNHDA and CDR2 is SQIVND (reference sequence). This specimen was CD4+ T cells sorted from blood, taken at week 0. The chain employs TRBV19 and TRBJ1-2, with a tentative D call TRBD1 (5 bases). The source of this sequence is a human donor with alopecia areata. As DNA, the CDR3 is TGTGCCAGTAGTGTCCGGGACAACTATGGCTACACCTTC. Protein product: CASSVRDNYGYTF. The entire variable domain, with the rest obtained from reference TRBV19 and TRBJ1-2, is as follows: DGGITQSPKYLFRKEGQNVTLSCEQNLNHDAMYWYRQDPGQGLRLIYYSQIVNDFQKGDIAEGYSVSREKKESFPLTVTSAQKNPTAFYLCASSVRDNYGYTFGSGTRLTVV.